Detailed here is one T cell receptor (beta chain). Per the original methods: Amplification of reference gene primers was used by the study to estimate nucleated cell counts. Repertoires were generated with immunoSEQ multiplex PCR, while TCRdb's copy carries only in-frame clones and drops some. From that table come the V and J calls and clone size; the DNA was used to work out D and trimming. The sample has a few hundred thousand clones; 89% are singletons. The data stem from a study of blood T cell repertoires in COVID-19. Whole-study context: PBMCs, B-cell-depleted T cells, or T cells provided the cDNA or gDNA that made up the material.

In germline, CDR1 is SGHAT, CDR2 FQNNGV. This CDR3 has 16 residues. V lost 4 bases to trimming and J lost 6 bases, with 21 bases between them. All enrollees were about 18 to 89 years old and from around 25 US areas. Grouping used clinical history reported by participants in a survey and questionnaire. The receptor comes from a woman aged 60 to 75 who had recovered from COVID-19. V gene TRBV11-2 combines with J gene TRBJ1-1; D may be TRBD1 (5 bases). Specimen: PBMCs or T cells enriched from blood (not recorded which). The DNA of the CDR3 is TGTGCCAGCAGCTCAAGTCGCAGGGTGGGAAGGCCTGAAGCTTTCTTT. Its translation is CASSSSRRVGRPEAFF.